This TCR beta chain stems from a study of T cells in Graves' hyperthyroidism and ophthalmopathy. The V end was cut by 1 base, the J end by 9 bases, with 8 bases between. Germline CDR1 SGDLS, CDR2 YYNGEE. The CDR3 length is 12 residues. PBMCs came from 9 to 10 ml fresh peripheral blood. Template material for amplifying TCR beta CDR3 regions consisted of RNA transcripts. Using the HTBI primer set, a first-round RT-PCR was run on the TCR CDR3. Each CDR3 protein is one row after TCRdb ran MiXCR on the multiplex PCR reads. In the table there are some 560,000 distinct CDR3 sequences, about 14% of which are singletons.

The source material was blood. The chain employs TRBV9 and TRBJ2-1; D gene uncertain. The TCR originated in a woman aged 40 to 49 with Graves' hyperthyroidism. CDR3 in DNA: TGTGCCAGCAGCGTACCAGCCGCTGAGCAGTTCTTC. Encoded protein: CASSVPAAEQFF.